The clone carrying this T cell receptor (beta chain) was detected many times. Its antigen is not known. The CDR3 runs 16 residues. The V and J ends lost 2 bases and 3 bases, in that order; junction bases with no gene match: 7. Germline V gives CDR1 DFQATT, CDR2 SNEGSKA (reference sequence). The entry originates in a study of T-cell reconstitution after alpha-beta-depleted transplantation in children. Unique molecular identifiers were incorporated when the TCRbeta library was constructed. TCRdb recomputed calls from the PCR reads with MiXCR, one row per CDR3 protein. The data contain about 980,000 distinct CDR3 sequences, roughly 31% of them seen just once; the ten biggest clones take up roughly 27%. The study's findings and limits: Diversity of TCRbeta at day 60 was high in some patients, arising from surviving recipient T cells and thymic progenitors. Newly generated T cells supplied most T-cell counts and diversity one year post-transplant. The study reportedly traced alpha-beta T cells about two months after transplant to several hundred expanded graft clones.

The receptor was derived from a boy in the first two years of life who had a stem cell transplant for SCID, so the T cells may come from the graft donor. The rearrangement uses TRBV20-1 and TRBJ2-2, with 9 bases lining up with TRBD2. Sequences were derived from PBMCs, mostly from graft donor cells, sampled 360 days after TCRalphabeta/CD19-depleted stem cell transplant. The DNA of the CDR3 is TGCAGTGCTAGAAGTAGCGGGGGACTATACACCGGGGAGCTGTTTTTT. It translates to CSARSSGGLYTGELFF.